Listed here is a single T cell receptor (beta chain). The antigen remains undetermined. The CDR3 totals 12 residues. V lost 4 bases and J 9 bases, leaving 10 bases between the germline ends. Germline CDR1 and CDR2: MDHEN and SYDVKM. This record comes from a study of early T cells in non-severe SARS-CoV-2 infection. Study-wide context: Sequencing was performed on bulk RNA from unsorted whole blood, leaving chains unpaired.

Study-level findings and limits: A preference for anti-spike CD8 responses marked VDJdb matching, which missed private and CD4 specificities.

Attachment of unique molecular identifiers was made to individual cDNA molecules. MiXCR, applied by TCRdb to the 5' RACE reads, yields one record per CDR3 protein. Seen here are around 98,000 distinct CDR3 sequences, roughly 9.6% observed once, and the top ten hold around 5.1%. V and J are TRBV28 and TRBJ2-1; D gene ambiguous. The clonotype originates from an adult who was a healthcare worker with PCR-confirmed SARS-CoV-2 infection or an uninfected control (not recorded which). Sequenced: whole blood. This chain's CDR3 is CASSWPPGEQFF. The CDR3, as DNA: TGTGCCAGCAGTTGGCCCCCTGGTGAGCAGTTCTTC.